The rows below give T cell receptor beta chains drawn from one sample of a study of blood T cell repertoires in COVID-19. Repertoires were generated with immunoSEQ multiplex PCR, while TCRdb's copy carries only in-frame clones and drops some. The sample holds fewer than 90,000 clones, more than 80% seen once. Sample: peripheral blood. Source of these receptors: an elderly woman with active COVID-19. Both conserved end residues are part of each CDR3. The order of the fields is J gene, clone size, CDR3 length, V gene, D gene, CDR3 protein, CDR3 DNA. The D gene is left open where the match is weak. For some rows the clone size is stated as once, few or many, or as a class when expanded; others skip it.

TRBJ2-5,.,12,TRBV30,.,CAFRGSRETQYF,TGTGCCTTCAGGGGCAGTCGAGAGACCCAGTACTTC
TRBJ1-1,.,15,TRBV11-2,TRBD1,CASSQWTGIIPEAFF,TGTGCCAGCAGCCAATGGACAGGGATAATACCTGAAGCTTTCTTT
TRBJ2-5,.,15,TRBV7-2,TRBD1,CASSTGQGPQETQYF,TGTGCCAGCAGCACCGGACAGGGCCCACAGGAGACCCAGTACTTC
TRBJ2-3,.,14,TRBV25-1,TRBD2,CASSETSGADTQYF,TGTGCCAGCAGTGAAACTAGCGGGGCAGATACGCAGTATTTT
TRBJ2-7,.,12,TRBV28,.,CASSFQKYEQYF,TGTGCCAGCAGTTTCCAAAAATACGAGCAGTACTTC
TRBJ2-1,.,13,TRBV13,.,CASSPRLVGEQFF,TGTGCCAGCAGCCCCAGACTAGTAGGTGAGCAGTTCTTC
TRBJ1-4,.,14,TRBV19,.,CASSPGGGPVKLFF,TGTGCCAGTAGTCCGGGCGGGGGTCCAGTAAAACTGTTTTTT
TRBJ1-2,.,15,TRBV4-3,TRBD1,CASSQVPDRDYGYTF,TGCGCCAGCAGCCAAGTACCAGACAGGGACTATGGCTACACCTTC
TRBJ1-1,.,13,TRBV18,.,CASSPSSNTEAFF,TGTGCCAGCTCACCGTCATCGAACACTGAAGCTTTCTTT
TRBJ2-2,once,15,TRBV15,TRBD1,CATSRTRQGTGELFF,TGTGCCACCAGCAGGACCCGACAGGGTACCGGGGAGCTGTTTTTT
TRBJ1-3,.,15,TRBV7-2,.,CASSLGQTSGNTIYF,TGTGCCAGCAGCTTAGGACAGACCTCTGGAAACACCATATATTTT
TRBJ2-5,.,15,TRBV4-3,.,CASSQDLSPQETQYF,TGCGCCAGCAGCCAAGATCTGAGTCCCCAAGAGACCCAGTACTTC
TRBJ2-5,.,13,TRBV7-3,TRBD2,CASSPDSGGTQYF,TGTGCCAGCAGCCCAGACAGCGGGGGGACCCAGTACTTC
TRBJ2-5,.,15,TRBV13,.,CASSLRVSYQETQYF,TGTGCCAGCAGCTTACGCGTTTCTTACCAAGAGACCCAGTACTTC
TRBJ1-4,.,14,TRBV29-1,TRBD1,CSVGRDSHPEKLFF,TGCAGCGTTGGGAGGGACAGCCACCCCGAAAAACTGTTTTTT
TRBJ1-1,.,13,TRBV7-2,.,CASSYRANTEAFF,TGTGCCAGCAGCTACAGGGCGAACACTGAAGCTTTCTTT
TRBJ2-3,.,16,TRBV28,TRBD2,CASSPFPAGATDTQYF,TGTGCCAGCAGTCCATTCCCTGCGGGAGCCACAGATACGCAGTATTTT
TRBJ2-5,.,15,TRBV6-1,.,CASSEEAVGLRTQYF,TGTGCCAGCAGTGAAGAGGCCGTGGGGCTTCGGACCCAGTACTTC
TRBJ1-1,.,13,TRBV18,.,CASSPGWTESAFF,TGTGCCAGCTCACCGGGGTGGACAGAGTCAGCTTTCTTT
TRBJ1-1,once,12,TRBV2,.,CGAGAMNTEAFF,TGTGGGGCAGGGGCCATGAACACTGAAGCTTTCTTT
TRBJ2-2,.,14,TRBV5-4,TRBD2,CASSSPGLAPELFF,TGTGCCAGCAGCTCCCCTGGACTAGCCCCGGAGCTGTTTTTT
TRBJ2-3,.,19,TRBV5-1,TRBD2,CASSLKGTAGGGGTDTQYF,TGCGCCAGCAGCTTGAAAGGAACTGCGGGAGGCGGTGGCACAGATACGCAGTATTTT
TRBJ2-5,.,13,TRBV5-5,.,CASRTGVQETQYF,TGTGCCAGCAGGACAGGCGTCCAAGAGACCCAGTACTTC
TRBJ2-7,.,15,TRBV18,TRBD1,CASSPGQGGSYEQYF,TGTGCCAGCTCACCCGGACAGGGCGGTTCCTACGAGCAGTACTTC
TRBJ2-3,.,17,TRBV3-1/TRBV3-2,.,CASSQDPPGRSTDTQYF,TGTGCCAGCAGCCAAGATCCTCCAGGGCGTAGCACAGATACGCAGTATTTT
TRBJ2-1,.,15,TRBV3-1/TRBV3-2,TRBD2,CASSPGTSGSNEQFF,TGTGCCAGCAGCCCCGGGACTAGCGGGAGTAATGAGCAGTTCTTC
TRBJ2-7,.,13,TRBV2,.,CASVKGVDREQYF,TGTGCCAGCGTAAAGGGGGTGGACCGCGAGCAGTACTTC
TRBJ2-1,once,14,TRBV21-1,.,CASVPSGTYNEQFF,TGTGCCAGCGTTCCTAGCGGGACATACAATGAGCAGTTCTTC
TRBJ1-4,.,16,TRBV27,.,CASSLGSGTTNEKLFF,TGTGCCAGCAGTTTGGGTTCCGGGACAACTAATGAAAAACTGTTTTTT
TRBJ1-1,.,16,TRBV7-9,.,CASSLTPGWNYTEAFF,TGTGCCAGCAGCTTAACGCCGGGGTGGAACTACACTGAAGCTTTCTTT
TRBJ2-7,few,13,TRBV5-6,TRBD1,CASSRWTGEEQYF,TGTGCCAGCAGCCGTTGGACAGGGGAAGAGCAGTACTTC
TRBJ1-2,once,14,TRBV15,TRBD1,CATSEDRGHYGYTF,TGTGCCACCAGCGAGGACAGGGGGCACTATGGCTACACCTTC
TRBJ2-1,.,18,TRBV24-1,.,CATSDLLATRRNEGEQFF,TGTGCCACCAGTGATTTGCTCGCGACAAGACGCAATGAAGGTGAGCAGTTCTTC
TRBJ2-4,.,17,TRBV5-1,TRBD2,CASSLAVAGGPKNIQYF,TGCGCCAGCAGCTTGGCCGTTGCGGGAGGCCCCAAAAACATTCAGTACTTC
TRBJ2-5,.,16,TRBV3-1/TRBV3-2,TRBD2,CASSQGIAGGPETQYF,TGTGCCAGCAGCCAAGGGATAGCGGGAGGGCCAGAGACCCAGTACTTC
TRBJ2-3,.,16,TRBV7-8,TRBD2,CASSLTTSGRGDTQYF,TGTGCCAGCAGCTTGACAACTAGCGGGAGGGGCGATACGCAGTATTTT
TRBJ2-3,.,16,TRBV7-9,TRBD2,CASSRPGLEGTDTQYF,TGTGCCAGCAGCCGACCGGGACTAGAGGGCACAGATACGCAGTATTTT
TRBJ2-7,.,14,TRBV15,.,CATSRTQDSYEQYF,TGTGCCACCAGCAGAACCCAGGACAGCTACGAGCAGTACTTC
TRBJ2-2,.,16,TRBV14,.,CASSRDPGQRPGELFF,TGTGCCAGCAGCCGAGACCCTGGACAGCGGCCCGGGGAGCTGTTTTTT
TRBJ2-1,.,18,TRBV6-1,TRBD2,CASSEAFGRSGRENEQFF,TGTGCCAGCAGTGAAGCGTTCGGAAGGAGCGGGAGGGAGAATGAGCAGTTCTTC
TRBJ2-7,.,15,TRBV29-1,.,CSVEVPPGERYEQYF,TGCAGCGTTGAAGTCCCGCCAGGGGAGCGGTACGAGCAGTACTTC